The clone carrying this TCR beta chain was observed many times. Its antigen is unknown. TCRdb passed the 5' RACE reads through MiXCR, listing each CDR3 protein once. In the table there are 30,000 to 35,000 distinct CDR3 sequences, 30% of which are singletons. These data come from a study of CD8 T cells in ankylosing spondylitis. Study observations and caveats: Certain motif variants had earlier been reported in reactive arthritis synovial fluid and blood. The authors found the disease-linked clones to be CD8+ and relatively rare in peripheral blood.

In germline, CDR1 is GTSNPN, CDR2 SVGIG (reference sequence). V was clipped by 1 base and J by 0 bases, with 7 bases between them. This CDR3 spans 14 amino acids. The sequence was collected from a male donor with ankylosing spondylitis. Sequenced sample: synovial fluid, either unsorted or a sorted T cell fraction (not recorded which). This chain uses TRBV30 with TRBJ2-1; D is uncertain. As DNA, the CDR3 is TGTGCCTGGAGTGGAATAAGCTCCTACAATGAGCAGTTCTTC. Translation: CAWSGISSYNEQFF.